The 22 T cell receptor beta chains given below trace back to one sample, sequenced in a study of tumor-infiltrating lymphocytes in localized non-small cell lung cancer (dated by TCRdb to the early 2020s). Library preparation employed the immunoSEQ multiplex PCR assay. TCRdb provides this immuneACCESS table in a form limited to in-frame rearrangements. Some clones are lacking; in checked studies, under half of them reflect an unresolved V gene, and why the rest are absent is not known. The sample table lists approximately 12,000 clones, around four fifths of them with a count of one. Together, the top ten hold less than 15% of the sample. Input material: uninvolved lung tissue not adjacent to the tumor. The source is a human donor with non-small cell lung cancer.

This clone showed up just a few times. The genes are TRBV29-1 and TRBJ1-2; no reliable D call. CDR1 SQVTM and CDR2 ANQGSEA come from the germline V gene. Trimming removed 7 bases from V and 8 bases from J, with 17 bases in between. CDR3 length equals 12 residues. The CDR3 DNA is TGCAGCGCCAAAGGCGCAGGTGACGGCTACACCTTC. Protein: CSAKGAGDGYTF.

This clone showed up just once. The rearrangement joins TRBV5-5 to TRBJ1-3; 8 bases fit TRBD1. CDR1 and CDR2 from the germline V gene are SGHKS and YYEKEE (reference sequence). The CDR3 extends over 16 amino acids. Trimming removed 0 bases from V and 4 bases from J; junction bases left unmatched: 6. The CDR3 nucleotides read TGTGCCAGCAGCTTGGCTCAGGGGGCCGCCGGAAACACCATATATTTT. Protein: CASSLAQGAAGNTIYF.

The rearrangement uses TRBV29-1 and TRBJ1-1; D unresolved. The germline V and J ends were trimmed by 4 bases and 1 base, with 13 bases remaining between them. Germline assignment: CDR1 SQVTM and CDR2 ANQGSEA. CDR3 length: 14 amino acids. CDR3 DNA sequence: TGCAGCGTTGTCGTGCCAGCCAGGAACACTGAAGCTTTCTTT. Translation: CSVVVPARNTEAFF.

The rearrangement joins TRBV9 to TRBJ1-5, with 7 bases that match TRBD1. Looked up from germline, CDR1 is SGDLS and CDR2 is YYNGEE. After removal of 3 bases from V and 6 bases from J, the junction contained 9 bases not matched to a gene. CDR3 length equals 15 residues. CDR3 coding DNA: TGTGCCAGCAGCGGGACAGGAACGTGGGGTCAGCCCCAGCATTTT. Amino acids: CASSGTGTWGQPQHF.

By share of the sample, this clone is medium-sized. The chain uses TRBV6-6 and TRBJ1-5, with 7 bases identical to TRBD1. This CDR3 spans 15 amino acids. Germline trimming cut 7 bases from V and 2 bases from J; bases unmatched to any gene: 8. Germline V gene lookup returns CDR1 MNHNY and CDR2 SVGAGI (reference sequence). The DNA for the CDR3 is TGTGCCAGCACTCCACCCGGGACAGGCAATCAGCCCCAGCATTTT. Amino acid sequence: CASTPPGTGNQPQHF.

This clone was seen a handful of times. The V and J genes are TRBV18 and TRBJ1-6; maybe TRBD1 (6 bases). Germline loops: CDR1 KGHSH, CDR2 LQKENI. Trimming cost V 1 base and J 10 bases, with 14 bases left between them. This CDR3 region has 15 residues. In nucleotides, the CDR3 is TGTGCCAGCTCACCACTACAGGGTAAAGACTCACCCCTCCACTTT. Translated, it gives CASSPLQGKDSPLHF.

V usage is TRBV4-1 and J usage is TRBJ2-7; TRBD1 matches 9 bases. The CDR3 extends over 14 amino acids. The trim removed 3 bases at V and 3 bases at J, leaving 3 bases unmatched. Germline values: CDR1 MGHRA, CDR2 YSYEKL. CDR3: CASSHPGQGYEQYF. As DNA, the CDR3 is TGCGCCAGCAGCCACCCGGGACAGGGCTACGAGCAGTACTTC.

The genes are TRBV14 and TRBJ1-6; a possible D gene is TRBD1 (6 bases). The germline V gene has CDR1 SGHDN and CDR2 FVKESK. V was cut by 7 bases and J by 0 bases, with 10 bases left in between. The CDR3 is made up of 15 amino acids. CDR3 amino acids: CASTGGLSYNSPLHF. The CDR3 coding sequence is TGTGCCAGCACGGGGGGCCTCTCCTATAATTCACCCCTCCACTTT.

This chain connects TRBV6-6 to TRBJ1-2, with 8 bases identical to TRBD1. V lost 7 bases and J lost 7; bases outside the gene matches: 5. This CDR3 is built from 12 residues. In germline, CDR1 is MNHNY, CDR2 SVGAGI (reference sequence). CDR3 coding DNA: TGTGCCAGCACCTCAGGGGGCAGTGGCTACACCTTC. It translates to CASTSGGSGYTF.

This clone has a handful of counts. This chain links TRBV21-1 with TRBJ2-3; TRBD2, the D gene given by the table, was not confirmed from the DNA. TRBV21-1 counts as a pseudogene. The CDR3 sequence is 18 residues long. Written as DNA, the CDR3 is TGTGCCAGCACCTCGGGACTAGCGGGGGCCCCTAGCACAGATACGCAGTATTTT. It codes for CASTSGLAGAPSTDTQYF.

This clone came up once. The CDR3 DNA is TGTGCCAGCAGGACGACAGGCGACTATGGCTACACCTTC. Translation gives CASRTTGDYGYTF. The V and J genes are TRBV6-6 and TRBJ1-2; TRBD1 might be the D (6 bases). V lost 6 bases and J lost 3, with 11 bases in between. The CDR3 is 13 amino acids. Germline V gene lookup returns CDR1 MNHNY and CDR2 SVGAGI (reference sequence).

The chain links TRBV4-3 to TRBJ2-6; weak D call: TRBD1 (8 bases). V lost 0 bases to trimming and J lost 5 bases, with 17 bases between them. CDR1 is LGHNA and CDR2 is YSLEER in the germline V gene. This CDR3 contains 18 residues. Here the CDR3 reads CASSQEARGRGRANVLTF. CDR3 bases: TGCGCCAGCAGCCAAGAGGCCAGGGGGCGGGGGAGGGCCAACGTCCTGACTTTC.

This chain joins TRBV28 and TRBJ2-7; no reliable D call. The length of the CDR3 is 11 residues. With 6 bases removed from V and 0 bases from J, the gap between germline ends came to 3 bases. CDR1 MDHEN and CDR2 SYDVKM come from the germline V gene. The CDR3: CASSNSYEQYF. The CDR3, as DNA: TGTGCCAGCAGCAACTCCTACGAGCAGTACTTC. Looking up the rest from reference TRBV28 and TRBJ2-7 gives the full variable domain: DVKVTQSSRYLVKRTGEKVFLECVQDMDHENMFWYRQDPGLGLRLIYFSYDVKMKEKGDIPEGYSVSREKKERFSLILESASTNQTSMYLCASSNSYEQYFGPGTRLTVT.

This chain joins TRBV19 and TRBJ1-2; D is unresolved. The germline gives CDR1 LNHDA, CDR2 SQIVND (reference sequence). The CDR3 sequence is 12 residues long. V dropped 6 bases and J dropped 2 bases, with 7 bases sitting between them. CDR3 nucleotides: TGTGCCAGTAGGACGACAAACTATGGCTACACCTTC. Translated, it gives CASRTTNYGYTF.

The CDR3 sequence: CASKEEGINTIYF. The CDR3 DNA is TGTGCCAGCAAGGAGGAGGGGATTAACACCATATATTTT. The V call is TRBV6-5, the J call TRBJ1-3; D may be TRBD1 (5 bases). Germline values: CDR1 MNHEY, CDR2 SVGAGI. The CDR3 totals 13 residues. The V end lost 7 bases, the J end lost 7 bases, and 14 bases lay between the germline ends.

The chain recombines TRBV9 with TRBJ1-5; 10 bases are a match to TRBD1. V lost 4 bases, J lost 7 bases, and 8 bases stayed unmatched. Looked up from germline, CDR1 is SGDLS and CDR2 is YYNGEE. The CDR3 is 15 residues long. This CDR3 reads CASSKYGTGVQPQHF. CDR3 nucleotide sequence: TGTGCCAGCAGCAAGTACGGGACAGGGGTCCAGCCCCAGCATTTT. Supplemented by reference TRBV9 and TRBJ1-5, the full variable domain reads DSGVTQTPKHLITATGQRVTLRCSPRSGDLSVYWYQQSLDQGLQFLIQYYNGEERAKGNILERFSAQQFPDLHSELNLSSLELGDSALYFCASSKYGTGVQPQHFGDGTRLSIL.

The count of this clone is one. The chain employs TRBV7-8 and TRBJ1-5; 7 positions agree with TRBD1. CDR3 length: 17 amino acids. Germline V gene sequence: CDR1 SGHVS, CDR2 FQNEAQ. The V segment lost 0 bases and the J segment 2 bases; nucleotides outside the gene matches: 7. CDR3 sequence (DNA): TGTGCCAGCAGCTTAGCCCACAGGGGCGCAGGCAATCAGCCCCAGCATTTT. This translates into CASSLAHRGAGNQPQHF.

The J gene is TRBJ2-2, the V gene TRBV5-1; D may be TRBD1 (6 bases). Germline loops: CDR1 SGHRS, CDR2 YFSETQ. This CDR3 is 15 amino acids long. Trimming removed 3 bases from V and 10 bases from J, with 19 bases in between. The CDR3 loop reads CASSSPQGTWEELFF. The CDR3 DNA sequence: TGCGCCAGCAGCTCCCCCCAGGGGACCTGGGAGGAGCTGTTTTTT.

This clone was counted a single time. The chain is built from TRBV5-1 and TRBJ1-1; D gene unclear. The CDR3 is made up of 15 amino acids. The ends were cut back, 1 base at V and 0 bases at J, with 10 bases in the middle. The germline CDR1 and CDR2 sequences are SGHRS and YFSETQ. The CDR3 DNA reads TGCGCCAGCAGCTTGCATTCAACAATGAACACTGAAGCTTTCTTT. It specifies CASSLHSTMNTEAFF.

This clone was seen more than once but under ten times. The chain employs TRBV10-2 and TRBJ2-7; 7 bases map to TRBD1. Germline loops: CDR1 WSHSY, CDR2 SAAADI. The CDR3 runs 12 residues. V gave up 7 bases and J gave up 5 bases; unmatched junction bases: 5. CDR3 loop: CASKQGSNEQYF. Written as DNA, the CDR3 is TGCGCCAGCAAACAGGGGAGCAACGAGCAGTACTTC.

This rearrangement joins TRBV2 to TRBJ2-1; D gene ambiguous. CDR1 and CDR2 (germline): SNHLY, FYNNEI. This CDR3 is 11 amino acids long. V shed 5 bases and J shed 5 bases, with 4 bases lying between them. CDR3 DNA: TGTGCCAGCAGTCCTCACAATGAGCAGTTCTTC. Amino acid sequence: CASSPHNEQFF.

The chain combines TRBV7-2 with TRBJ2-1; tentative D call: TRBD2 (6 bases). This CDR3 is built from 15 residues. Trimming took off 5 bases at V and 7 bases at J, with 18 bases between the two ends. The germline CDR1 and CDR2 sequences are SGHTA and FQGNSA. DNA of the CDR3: TGTGCCAGCAGCGCACGGGGGAAGGGGTCTAATGAGCAGTTCTTC. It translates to CASSARGKGSNEQFF. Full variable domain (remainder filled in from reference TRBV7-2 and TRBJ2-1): GAGVSQSPSNKVTEKGKDVELRCDPISGHTALYWYRQSLGQGLEFLIYFQGNSAPDKSGLPSDRFSAERTGGSVSTLTIQRTQQEDSAVYLCASSARGKGSNEQFFGPGTRLTVL.